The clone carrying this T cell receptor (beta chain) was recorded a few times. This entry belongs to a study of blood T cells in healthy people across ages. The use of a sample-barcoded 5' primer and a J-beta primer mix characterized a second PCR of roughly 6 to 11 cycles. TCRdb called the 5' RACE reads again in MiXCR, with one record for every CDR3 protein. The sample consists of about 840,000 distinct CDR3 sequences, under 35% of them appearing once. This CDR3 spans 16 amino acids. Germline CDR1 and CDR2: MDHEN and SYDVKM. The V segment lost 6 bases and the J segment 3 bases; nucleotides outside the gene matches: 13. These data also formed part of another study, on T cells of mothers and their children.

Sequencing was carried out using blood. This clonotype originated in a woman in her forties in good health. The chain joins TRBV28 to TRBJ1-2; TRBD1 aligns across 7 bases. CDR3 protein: CASSTPLDRTHYGYTF. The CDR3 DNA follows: TGTGCCAGCAGCACACCGTTGGACAGGACCCACTATGGCTACACCTTC.